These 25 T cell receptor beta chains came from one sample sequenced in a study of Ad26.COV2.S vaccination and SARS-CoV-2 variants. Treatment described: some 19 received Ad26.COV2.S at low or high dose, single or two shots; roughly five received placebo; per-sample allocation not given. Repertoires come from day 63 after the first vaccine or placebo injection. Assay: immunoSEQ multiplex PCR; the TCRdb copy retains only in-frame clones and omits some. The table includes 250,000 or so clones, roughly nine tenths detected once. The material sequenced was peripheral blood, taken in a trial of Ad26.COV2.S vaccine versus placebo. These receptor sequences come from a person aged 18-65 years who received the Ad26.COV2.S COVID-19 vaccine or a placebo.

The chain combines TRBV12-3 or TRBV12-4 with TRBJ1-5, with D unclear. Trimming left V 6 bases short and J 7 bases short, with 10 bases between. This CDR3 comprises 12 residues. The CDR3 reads CASRDSGQPQHF. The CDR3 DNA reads TGTGCCAGCAGGGACTCGGGCCAGCCCCAGCATTTT.

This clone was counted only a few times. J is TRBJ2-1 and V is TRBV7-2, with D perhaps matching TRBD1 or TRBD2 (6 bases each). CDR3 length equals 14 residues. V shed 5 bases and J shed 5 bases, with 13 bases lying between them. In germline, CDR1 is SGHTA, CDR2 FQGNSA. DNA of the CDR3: TGTGCCAGCAGCAGACCCGGGGGCAACAATGAGCAGTTCTTC. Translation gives CASSRPGGNNEQFF.

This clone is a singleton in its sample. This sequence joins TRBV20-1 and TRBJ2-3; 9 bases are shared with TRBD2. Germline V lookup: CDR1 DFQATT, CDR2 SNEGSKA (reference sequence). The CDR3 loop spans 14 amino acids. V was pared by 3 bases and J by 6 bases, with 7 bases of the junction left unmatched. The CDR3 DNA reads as TGCAGTGCTAGTGGGACTAGCCGAACGGATACGCAGTATTTT. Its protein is CSASGTSRTDTQYF.

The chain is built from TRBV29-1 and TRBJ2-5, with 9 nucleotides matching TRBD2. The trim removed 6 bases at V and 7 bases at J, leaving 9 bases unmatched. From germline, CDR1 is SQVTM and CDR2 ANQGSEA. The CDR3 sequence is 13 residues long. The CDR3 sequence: CSVETSGVTTQYF. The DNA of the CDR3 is TGCAGCGTGGAGACTAGCGGCGTGACGACCCAGTACTTC.

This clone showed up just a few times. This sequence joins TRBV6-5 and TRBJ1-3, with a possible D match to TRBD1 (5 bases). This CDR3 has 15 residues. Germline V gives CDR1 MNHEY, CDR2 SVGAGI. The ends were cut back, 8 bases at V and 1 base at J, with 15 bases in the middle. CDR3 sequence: CASDGRGVSGNTIYF. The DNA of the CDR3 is TGTGCCAGCGATGGACGGGGGGTTTCTGGAAACACCATATATTTT.

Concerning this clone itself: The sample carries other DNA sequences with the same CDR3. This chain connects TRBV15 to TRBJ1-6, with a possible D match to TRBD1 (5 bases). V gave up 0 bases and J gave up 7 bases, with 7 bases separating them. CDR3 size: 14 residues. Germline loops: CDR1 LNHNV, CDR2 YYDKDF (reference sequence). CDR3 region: CATSRDRENSPLHF. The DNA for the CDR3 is TGTGCCACCAGCAGAGACAGGGAGAATTCACCCCTCCACTTT.

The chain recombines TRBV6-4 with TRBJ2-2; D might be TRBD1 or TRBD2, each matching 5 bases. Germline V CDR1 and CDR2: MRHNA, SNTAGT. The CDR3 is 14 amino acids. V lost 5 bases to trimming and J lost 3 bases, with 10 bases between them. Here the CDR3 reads CASSPGLDTGELFF. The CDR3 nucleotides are TGTGCCAGCAGTCCGGGGCTGGACACCGGGGAGCTGTTTTTT.

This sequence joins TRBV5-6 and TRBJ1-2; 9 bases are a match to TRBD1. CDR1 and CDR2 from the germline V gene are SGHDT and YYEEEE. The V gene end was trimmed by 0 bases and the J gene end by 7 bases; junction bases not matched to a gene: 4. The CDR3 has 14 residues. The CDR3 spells CASSLGGQGGGYTF. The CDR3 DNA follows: TGTGCCAGCAGCTTGGGGGGACAGGGTGGTGGCTACACCTTC.

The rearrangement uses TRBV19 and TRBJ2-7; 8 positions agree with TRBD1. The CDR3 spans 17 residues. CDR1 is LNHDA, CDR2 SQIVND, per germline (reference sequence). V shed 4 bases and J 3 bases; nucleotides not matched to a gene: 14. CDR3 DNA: TGTGCCAGTAGTAGAGGACAGGGAGGAGGGACCTACTACGAGCAGTACTTC. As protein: CASSRGQGGGTYYEQYF.

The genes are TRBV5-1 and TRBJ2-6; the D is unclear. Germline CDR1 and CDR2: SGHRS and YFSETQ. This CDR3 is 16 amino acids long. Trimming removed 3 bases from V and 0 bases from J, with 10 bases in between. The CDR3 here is CASSSEVRSGANVLTF. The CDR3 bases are TGCGCCAGCAGCTCCGAAGTCCGCTCTGGGGCCAACGTCCTGACTTTC.

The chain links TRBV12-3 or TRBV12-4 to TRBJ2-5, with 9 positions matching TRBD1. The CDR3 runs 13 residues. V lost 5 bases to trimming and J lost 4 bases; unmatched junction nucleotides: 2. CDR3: CASSLDRGETQYF. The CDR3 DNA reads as TGTGCCAGCAGTCTGGACAGGGGAGAGACCCAGTACTTC.

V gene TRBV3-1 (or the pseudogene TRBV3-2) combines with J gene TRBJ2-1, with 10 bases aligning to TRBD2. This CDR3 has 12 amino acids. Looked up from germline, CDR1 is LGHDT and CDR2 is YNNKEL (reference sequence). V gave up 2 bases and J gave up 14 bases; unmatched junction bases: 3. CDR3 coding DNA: TGTGCCAGCAGCCAATCAGCGGGAGGGGAGTTCTTC. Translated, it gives CASSQSAGGEFF.

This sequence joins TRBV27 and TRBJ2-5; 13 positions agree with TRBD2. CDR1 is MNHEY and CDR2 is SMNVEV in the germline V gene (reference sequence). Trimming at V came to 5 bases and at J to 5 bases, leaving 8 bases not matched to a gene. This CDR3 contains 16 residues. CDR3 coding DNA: TGTGCCAGCAGTGCACTAGCGGGGGGGCCTGGGGAGACCCAGTACTTC. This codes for CASSALAGGPGETQYF.

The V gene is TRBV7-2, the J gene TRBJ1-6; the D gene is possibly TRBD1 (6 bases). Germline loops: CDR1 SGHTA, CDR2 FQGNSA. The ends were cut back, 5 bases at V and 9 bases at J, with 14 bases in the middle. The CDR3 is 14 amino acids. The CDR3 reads CASSPTGFSSPLHF. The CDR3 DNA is TGTGCCAGCAGCCCAACAGGGTTTAGTTCACCCCTCCACTTT. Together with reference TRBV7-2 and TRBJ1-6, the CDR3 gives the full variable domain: GAGVSQSPSNKVTEKGKDVELRCDPISGHTALYWYRQSLGQGLEFLIYFQGNSAPDKSGLPSDRFSAERTGGSVSTLTIQRTQQEDSAVYLCASSPTGFSSPLHFGNGTRLTVT.

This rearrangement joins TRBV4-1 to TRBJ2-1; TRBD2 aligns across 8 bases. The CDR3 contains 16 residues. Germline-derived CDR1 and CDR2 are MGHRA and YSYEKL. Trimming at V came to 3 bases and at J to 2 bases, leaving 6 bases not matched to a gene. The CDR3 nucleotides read TGCGCCAGCAGCCAGGGCCCGGGACTAGCCTACAATGAGCAGTTCTTC. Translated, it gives CASSQGPGLAYNEQFF.

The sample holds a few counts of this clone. CDR3 in amino acids: CASSLDRAAPFEQYV. The CDR3 DNA reads as TGTGCCAGCAGCTTAGATCGGGCTGCCCCCTTCGAGCAGTACGTC. The chain carries TRBV11-2 and TRBJ2-7; unclear D gene. CDR3 length equals 15 residues. CDR1 is SGHAT, CDR2 FQNNGV, per germline. Trimming stripped 0 bases from V and 6 bases from J, with 15 bases between.

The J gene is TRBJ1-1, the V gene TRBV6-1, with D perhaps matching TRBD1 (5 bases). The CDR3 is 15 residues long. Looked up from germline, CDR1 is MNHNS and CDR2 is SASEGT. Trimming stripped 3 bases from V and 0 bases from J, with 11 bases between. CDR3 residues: CASSEPRVMNTEAFF. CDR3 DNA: TGTGCCAGCAGTGAGCCCAGGGTAATGAACACTGAAGCTTTCTTT.

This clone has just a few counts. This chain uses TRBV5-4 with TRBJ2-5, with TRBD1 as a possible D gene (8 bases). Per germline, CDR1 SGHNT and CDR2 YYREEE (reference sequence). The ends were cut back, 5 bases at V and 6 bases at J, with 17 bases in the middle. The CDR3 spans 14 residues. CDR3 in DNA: TGTGCCAGCAGTTTTGACAGGGGAGGGAAGACCCAGTACTTC. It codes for CASSFDRGGKTQYF.

The CDR3 DNA sequence: TGTGCCAGCAGCTGGGGACAGGGTCGGGGAAACACCATATATTTT. Translated, it gives CASSWGQGRGNTIYF. The chain links TRBV5-5 to TRBJ1-3, with TRBD1 matching over 9 bases. V dropped 3 bases and J dropped 4; count of bases not matched to a gene: 5. Germline V lookup: CDR1 SGHKS, CDR2 YYEKEE (reference sequence). The CDR3 consists of 15 residues.

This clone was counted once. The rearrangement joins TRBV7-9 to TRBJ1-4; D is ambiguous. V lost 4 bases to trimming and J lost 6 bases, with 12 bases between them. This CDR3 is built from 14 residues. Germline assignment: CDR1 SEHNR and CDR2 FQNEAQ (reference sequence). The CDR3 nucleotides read TGTGCCAGCAGCTCCCACAGTCCTGATGAAAAACTGTTTTTT. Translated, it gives CASSSHSPDEKLFF.

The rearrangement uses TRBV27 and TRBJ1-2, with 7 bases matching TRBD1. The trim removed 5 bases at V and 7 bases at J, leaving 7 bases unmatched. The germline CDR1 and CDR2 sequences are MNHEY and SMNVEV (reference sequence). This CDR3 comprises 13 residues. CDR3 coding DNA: TGTGCCAGCAGTCCCCAGGGGGGGCTTGGCTACACCTTC. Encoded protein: CASSPQGGLGYTF.

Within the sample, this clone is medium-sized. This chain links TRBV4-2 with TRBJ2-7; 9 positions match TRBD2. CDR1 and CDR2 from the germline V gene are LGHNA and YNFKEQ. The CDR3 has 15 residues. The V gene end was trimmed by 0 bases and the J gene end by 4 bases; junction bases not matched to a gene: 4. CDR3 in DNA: TGTGCCAGCAGCCAAGATATCGCGGGGGGGTACGAGCAGTACTTC. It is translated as CASSQDIAGGYEQYF.

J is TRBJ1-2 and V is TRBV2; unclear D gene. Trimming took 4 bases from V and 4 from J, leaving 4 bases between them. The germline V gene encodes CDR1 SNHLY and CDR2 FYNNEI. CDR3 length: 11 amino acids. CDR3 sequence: CASSGPYGYTF. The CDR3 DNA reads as TGTGCCAGCAGTGGGCCCTATGGCTACACCTTC.

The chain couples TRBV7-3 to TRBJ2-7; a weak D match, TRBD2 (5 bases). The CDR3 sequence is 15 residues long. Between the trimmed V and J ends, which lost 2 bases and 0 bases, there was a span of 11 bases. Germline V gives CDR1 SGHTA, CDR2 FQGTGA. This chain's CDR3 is CASSLLYGVSYEQYF. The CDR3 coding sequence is TGTGCCAGCAGCTTACTATACGGGGTCTCCTACGAGCAGTACTTC.

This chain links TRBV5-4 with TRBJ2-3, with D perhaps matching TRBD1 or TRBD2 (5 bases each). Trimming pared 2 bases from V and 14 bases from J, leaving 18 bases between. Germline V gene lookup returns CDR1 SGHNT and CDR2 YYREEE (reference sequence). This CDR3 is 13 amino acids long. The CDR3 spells CASSFPPGDVGYF. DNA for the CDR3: TGTGCCAGCAGCTTTCCGCCCGGGGACGTAGGGTATTTT.